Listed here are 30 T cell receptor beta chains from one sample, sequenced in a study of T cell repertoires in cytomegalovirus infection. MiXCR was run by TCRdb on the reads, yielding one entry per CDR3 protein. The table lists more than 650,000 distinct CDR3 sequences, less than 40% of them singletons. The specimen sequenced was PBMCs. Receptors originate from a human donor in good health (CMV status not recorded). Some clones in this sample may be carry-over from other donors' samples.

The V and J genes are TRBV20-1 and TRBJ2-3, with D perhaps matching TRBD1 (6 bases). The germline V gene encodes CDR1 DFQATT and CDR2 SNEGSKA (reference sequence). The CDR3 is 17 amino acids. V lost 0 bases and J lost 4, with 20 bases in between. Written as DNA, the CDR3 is TGCAGTGCTAGAGATTATTCATTAGGAGAGGGGGCAGATACGCAGTATTTT. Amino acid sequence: CSARDYSLGEGADTQYF.

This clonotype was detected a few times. This CDR3 is CATSADRGGNQPQHF. The CDR3 coding sequence is TGTGCCACCTCAGCCGACAGGGGGGGCAATCAGCCCCAGCATTTT. V usage is TRBV7-2 and J usage is TRBJ1-5; 9 bases map to TRBD1. The CDR3 covers 15 residues. The V and J ends lost 10 bases and 2 bases, in that order; junction bases with no gene match: 9. CDR1 is SGHTA, CDR2 FQGNSA, per germline.

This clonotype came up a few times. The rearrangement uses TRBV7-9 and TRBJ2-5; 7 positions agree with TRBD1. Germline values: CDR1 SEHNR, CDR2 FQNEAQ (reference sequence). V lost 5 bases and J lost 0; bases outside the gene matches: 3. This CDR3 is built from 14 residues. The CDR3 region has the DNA TGTGCCAGCAGCGGGGGACAGTACCAAGAGACCCAGTACTTC. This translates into CASSGGQYQETQYF.

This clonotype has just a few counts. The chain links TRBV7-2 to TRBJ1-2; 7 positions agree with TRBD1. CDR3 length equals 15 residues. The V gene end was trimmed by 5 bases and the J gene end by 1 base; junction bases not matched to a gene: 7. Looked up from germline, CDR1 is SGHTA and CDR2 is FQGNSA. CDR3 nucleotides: TGTGCCAGCAGCAGGGGGGACAGTTTTAACTATGGCTACACCTTC. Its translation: CASSRGDSFNYGYTF. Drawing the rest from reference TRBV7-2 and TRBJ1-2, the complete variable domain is GAGVSQSPSNKVTEKGKDVELRCDPISGHTALYWYRQSLGQGLEFLIYFQGNSAPDKSGLPSDRFSAERTGGSVSTLTIQRTQQEDSAVYLCASSRGDSFNYGYTFGSGTRLTVV.

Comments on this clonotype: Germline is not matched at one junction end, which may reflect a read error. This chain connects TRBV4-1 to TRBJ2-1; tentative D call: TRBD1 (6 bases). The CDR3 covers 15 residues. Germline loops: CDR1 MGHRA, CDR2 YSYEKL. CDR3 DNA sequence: TGTGCCAGCAGCCAGGGGATCGCGGGCGAGGATGAGCAGTTCTTC. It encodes CASSQGIAGEDEQFF.

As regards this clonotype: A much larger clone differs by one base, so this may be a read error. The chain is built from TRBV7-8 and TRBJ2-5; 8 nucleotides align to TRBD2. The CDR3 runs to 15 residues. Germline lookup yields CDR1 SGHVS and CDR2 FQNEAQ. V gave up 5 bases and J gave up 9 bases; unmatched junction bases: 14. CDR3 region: CASSLGGGEMEAQYF. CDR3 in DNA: TGTGCCAGCAGCCTCGGGGGGGGGGAAATGGAGGCCCAGTACTTC. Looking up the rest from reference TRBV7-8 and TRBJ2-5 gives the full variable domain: GAGVSQSPRYKVAKRGQDVALRCDPISGHVSLFWYQQALGQGPEFLTYFQNEAQLDKSGLPSDRFFAERPEGSVSTLKIQRTQQEDSAVYLCASSLGGGEMEAQYFGPGTRLLVL.

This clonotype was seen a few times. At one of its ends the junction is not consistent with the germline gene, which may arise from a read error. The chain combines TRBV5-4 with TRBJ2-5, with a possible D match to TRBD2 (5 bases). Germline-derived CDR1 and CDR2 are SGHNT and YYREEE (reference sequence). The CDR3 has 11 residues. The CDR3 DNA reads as TGTGCCAGCAGCTTGGAGTCTAGCTTTCACTTC. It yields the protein CASSLESSFHF.

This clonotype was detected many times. CDR3 sequence (DNA): TGTGCCAGCAGCTTAAACGGGCAGGGGGAAGAGTACTTC. The encoded protein is CASSLNGQGEEYF. The chain employs TRBV7-2 and TRBJ2-7, with 7 nucleotides matching TRBD1. The CDR3 loop spans 13 amino acids. V shed 2 bases, J shed 11 bases, and the junction held 9 bases outside the gene matches. Germline V gene data show CDR1 as SGHTA and CDR2 as FQGNSA.

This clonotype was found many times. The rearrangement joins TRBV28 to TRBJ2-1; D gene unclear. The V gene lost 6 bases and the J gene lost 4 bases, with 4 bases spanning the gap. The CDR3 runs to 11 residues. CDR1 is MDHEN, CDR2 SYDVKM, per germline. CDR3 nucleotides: TGTGCCAGCAGCTTGTACAATGAGCAGTTCTTC. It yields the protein CASSLYNEQFF.

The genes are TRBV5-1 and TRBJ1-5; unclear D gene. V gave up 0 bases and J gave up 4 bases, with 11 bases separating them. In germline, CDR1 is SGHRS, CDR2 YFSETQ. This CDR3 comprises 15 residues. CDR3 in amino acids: CASSLEPRSNQPQHF. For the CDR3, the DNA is TGCGCCAGCAGCTTGGAACCGAGGTCAAATCAGCCCCAGCATTTT.

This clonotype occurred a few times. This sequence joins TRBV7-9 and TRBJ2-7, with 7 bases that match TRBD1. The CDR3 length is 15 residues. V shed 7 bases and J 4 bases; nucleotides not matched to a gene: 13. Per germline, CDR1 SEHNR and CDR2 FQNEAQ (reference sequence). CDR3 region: CASIRAGTAQYEQYF. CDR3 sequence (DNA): TGTGCCAGCATCCGCGCCGGGACAGCTCAATACGAGCAGTACTTC.

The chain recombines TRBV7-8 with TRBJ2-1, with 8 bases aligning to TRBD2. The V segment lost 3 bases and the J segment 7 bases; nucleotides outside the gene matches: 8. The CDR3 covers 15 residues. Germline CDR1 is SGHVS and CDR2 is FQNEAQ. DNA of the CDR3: TGTGCCAGCAGCTTCGCGGGACTAGTCGGAAATGAGCAGTTCTTC. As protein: CASSFAGLVGNEQFF.

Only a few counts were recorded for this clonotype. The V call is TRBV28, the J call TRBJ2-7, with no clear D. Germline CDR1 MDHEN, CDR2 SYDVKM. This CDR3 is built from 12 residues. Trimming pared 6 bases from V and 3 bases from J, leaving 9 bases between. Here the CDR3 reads CASRSLGYEQYF. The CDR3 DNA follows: TGTGCCAGCAGGTCGCTAGGCTACGAGCAGTACTTC.

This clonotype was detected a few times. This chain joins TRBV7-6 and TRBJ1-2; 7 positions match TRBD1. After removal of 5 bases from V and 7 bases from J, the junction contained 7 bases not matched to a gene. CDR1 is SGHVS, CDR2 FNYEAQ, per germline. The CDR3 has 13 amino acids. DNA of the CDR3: TGTGCCAGCAGCAAAACAGGGGACGGTGGCTACACCTTC. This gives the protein CASSKTGDGGYTF.

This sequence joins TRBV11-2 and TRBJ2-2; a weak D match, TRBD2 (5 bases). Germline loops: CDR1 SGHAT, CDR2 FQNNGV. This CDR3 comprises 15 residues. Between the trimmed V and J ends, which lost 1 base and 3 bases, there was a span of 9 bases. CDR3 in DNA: TGTGCCAGCAGCTTAGCGGGGTGGGACACCGGGGAGCTGTTTTTT. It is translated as CASSLAGWDTGELFF.

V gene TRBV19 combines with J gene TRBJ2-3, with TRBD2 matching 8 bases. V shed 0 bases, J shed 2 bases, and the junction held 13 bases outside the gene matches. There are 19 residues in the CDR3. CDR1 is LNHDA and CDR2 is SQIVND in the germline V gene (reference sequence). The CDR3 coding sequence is TGTGCCAGTAGTATAGACTCGGGATTCGGCGGGGGGAACACAGATACGCAGTATTTT. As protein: CASSIDSGFGGGNTDTQYF.

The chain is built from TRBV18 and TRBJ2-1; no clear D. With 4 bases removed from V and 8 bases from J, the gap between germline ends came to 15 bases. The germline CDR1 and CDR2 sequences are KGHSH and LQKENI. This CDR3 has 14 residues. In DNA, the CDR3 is TGTGCCAGCTCACAACAGAGGATTGTTGATGAGCAGTTCTTC. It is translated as CASSQQRIVDEQFF.

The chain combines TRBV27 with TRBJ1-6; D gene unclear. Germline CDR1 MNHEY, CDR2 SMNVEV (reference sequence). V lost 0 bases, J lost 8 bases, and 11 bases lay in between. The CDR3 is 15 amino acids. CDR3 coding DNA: TGTGCCAGCAGTTTATCGGAAAGGATAGATTCACCCCTCCACTTT. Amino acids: CASSLSERIDSPLHF.

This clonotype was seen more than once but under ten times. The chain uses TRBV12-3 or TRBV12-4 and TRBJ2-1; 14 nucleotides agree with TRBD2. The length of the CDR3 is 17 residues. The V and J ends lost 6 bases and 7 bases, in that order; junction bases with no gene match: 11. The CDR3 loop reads CASSRLAGGPKTNEQFF. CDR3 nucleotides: TGTGCCAGCAGCAGACTAGCGGGGGGGCCGAAAACGAATGAGCAGTTCTTC.

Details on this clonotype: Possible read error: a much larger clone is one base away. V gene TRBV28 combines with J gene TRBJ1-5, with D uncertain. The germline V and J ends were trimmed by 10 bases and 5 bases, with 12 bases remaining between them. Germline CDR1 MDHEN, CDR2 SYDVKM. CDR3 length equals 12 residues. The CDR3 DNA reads TGTGCCACCGACATGGGGTATCAGCCCCAGCATTTT. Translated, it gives CATDMGYQPQHF.

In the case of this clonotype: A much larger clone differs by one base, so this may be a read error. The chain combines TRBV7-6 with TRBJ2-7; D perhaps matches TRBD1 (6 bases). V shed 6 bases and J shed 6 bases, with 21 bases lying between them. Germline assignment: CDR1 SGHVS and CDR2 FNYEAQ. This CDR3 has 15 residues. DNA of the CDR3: TGTGCCAGCAGTTCCGGGATAAGGGGGTTGGGCGAGCAGTACTTC. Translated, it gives CASSSGIRGLGEQYF.

CDR3 sequence (DNA): TGTGCCAGCAGCTTAGAGTCTGGGTGCCTGGGCTACACCTTC. Amino acid sequence: CASSLESGCLGYTF. This sequence joins TRBV11-2 and TRBJ1-2; D not resolved. The CDR3 is 14 residues long. The V end was cut by 0 bases, the J end by 8 bases, with 13 bases between. Germline CDR1 SGHAT, CDR2 FQNNGV.

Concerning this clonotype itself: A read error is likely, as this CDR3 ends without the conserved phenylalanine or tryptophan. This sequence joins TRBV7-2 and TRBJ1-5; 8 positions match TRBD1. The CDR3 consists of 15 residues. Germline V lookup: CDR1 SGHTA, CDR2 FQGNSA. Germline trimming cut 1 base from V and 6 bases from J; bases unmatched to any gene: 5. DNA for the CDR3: TGTGCCAGCAGCTTAGGTCCAGGGGGCATTCAGCCCCAGCATTAT. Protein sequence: CASSLGPGGIQPQHY.

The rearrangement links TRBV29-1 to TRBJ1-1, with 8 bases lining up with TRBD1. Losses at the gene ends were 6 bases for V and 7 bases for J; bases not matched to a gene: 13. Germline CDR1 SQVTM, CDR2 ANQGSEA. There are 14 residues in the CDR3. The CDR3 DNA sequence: TGCAGCGTGGGACAGGCCTTAACCTGGAATGAAGCTTTCTTT. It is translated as CSVGQALTWNEAFF.

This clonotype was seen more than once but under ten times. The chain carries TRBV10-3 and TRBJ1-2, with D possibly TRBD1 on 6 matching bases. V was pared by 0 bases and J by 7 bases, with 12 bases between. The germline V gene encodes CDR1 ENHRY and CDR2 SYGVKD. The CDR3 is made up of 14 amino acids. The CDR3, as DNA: TGTGCCATCAGTGAGTCTGATGGGGGGCTTGGCTACACCTTC. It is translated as CAISESDGGLGYTF.

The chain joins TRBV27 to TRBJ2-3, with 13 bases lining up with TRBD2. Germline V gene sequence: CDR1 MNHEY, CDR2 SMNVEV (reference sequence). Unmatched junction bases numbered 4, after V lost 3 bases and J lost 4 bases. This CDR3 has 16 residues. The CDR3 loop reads CASSLWTSGSPDTQYF. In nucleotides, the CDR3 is TGTGCCAGCAGTTTGTGGACTAGCGGGAGTCCAGATACGCAGTATTTT.

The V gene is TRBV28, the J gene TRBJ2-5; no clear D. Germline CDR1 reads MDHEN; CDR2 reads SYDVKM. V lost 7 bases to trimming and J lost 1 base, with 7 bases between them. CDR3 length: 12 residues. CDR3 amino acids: CASKGRQETQYF. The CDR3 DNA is TGTGCCAGCAAGGGCCGCCAAGAGACCCAGTACTTC.

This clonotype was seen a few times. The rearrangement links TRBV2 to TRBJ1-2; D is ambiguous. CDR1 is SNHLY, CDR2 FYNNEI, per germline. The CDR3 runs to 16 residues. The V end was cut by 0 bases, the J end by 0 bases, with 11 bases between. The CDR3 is CASSEASSSANYGYTF. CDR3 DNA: TGTGCCAGCAGTGAAGCCTCGTCCTCAGCTAACTATGGCTACACCTTC.

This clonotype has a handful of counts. The CDR3 DNA is TGCGCCAGCAGCTTGGCTCGGACGGGGGAGGCTGGGGCCAACGTCCTGACTTTC. Protein product: CASSLARTGEAGANVLTF. The gene calls are TRBV5-1 and TRBJ2-6, with D perhaps matching TRBD2 (6 bases). Trimming cost V 0 bases and J 2 bases, with 15 bases left between them. The germline V gene encodes CDR1 SGHRS and CDR2 YFSETQ. The CDR3 runs to 18 residues.

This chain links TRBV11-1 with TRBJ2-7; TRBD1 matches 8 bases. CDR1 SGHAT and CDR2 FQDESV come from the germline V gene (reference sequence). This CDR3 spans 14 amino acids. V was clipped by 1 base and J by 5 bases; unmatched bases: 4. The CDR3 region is CASSLGQGIDEQYF. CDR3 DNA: TGTGCCAGCAGCTTAGGACAGGGGATCGACGAGCAGTACTTC.